The 4 T cell receptor beta chains in this list originate from one sample, sequenced in a study of cytomegalovirus exposure and HLA in healthy donors. Use of 60 Vbeta and 13 Jbeta primers characterized the PCR. Sequencing used immunoSEQ multiplex PCR; TCRdb keeps in-frame clones, though not all of them. The sample records 90,000 to 100,000 clones, 50% to 75% being singletons. Sequenced: PBMCs. These TCRs come from a man younger than 45 in good health and CMV-seronegative.

The chain links TRBV13 to TRBJ2-3; 7 positions agree with TRBD1. V shed 5 bases, J shed 0 bases, and the junction held 5 bases outside the gene matches. The CDR3 totals 15 residues. CDR1 is PRHDT and CDR2 is FYEKMQ in the germline V gene (reference sequence). Written as DNA, the CDR3 is TGTGCCAGCAGCATCAACAGGGGAAGCACAGATACGCAGTATTTT. Its translation is CASSINRGSTDTQYF.

The chain carries TRBV2 and TRBJ2-5; D unclear. CDR3 length equals 15 residues. Germline V lookup: CDR1 SNHLY, CDR2 FYNNEI. Trimming left V 4 bases short and J 3 bases short, with 15 bases between. CDR3 sequence: CASSVPTNLKETQYF. The CDR3 nucleotides read TGTGCCAGCAGTGTCCCGACAAATCTAAAAGAGACCCAGTACTTC.

This clone was recorded a few times. This chain connects TRBV7-3 to TRBJ1-2, with 8 bases lining up with TRBD1. The CDR3 is 14 amino acids. CDR1 and CDR2 from the germline V gene are SGHTA and FQGTGA. V lost 5 bases, J lost 7 bases, and 9 bases stayed unmatched. The CDR3 coding sequence is TGTGCCAGCAGCCCAGGACAGGGCATGAGTGGCTACACCTTC. Translated, it gives CASSPGQGMSGYTF. Drawing the rest from reference TRBV7-3 and TRBJ1-2, the complete variable domain is GAGVSQTPSNKVTEKGKYVELRCDPISGHTALYWYRQSLGQGPEFLIYFQGTGAADDSGLPNDRFFAVRPEGSVSTLKIQRTERGDSAVYLCASSPGQGMSGYTFGSGTRLTVV.

This clone was counted between two and nine times. The rearrangement links TRBV6-5 to TRBJ2-5; 7 bases map to TRBD1. Losses at the gene ends were 2 bases for V and 2 bases for J; bases not matched to a gene: 5. The CDR3 sequence is 15 residues long. CDR1 is MNHEY and CDR2 is SVGAGI in the germline V gene. In DNA form, the CDR3 reads TGTGCCAGCAGTTACGAAGGGGGCCTACAAGAGACCCAGTACTTC. Translation: CASSYEGGLQETQYF.